This T cell receptor (beta chain) was identified in a study of shared clonotypes between healthy human individuals. Findings and caveats of the study: Naive CD4 clonotype sharing across several donors was roughly 5%. The represented genetic and exposure-history diversity was limited by the small number of donors.

With respect to this clone: The antigen remains unidentified.

Donors comprised healthy HIV-negative adults lacking recent acute infections or vaccinations. The protocol was immunoSEQ multiplex PCR, while the TCRdb copy is restricted to in-frame clones and leaves out a portion. The table includes roughly 2 million clones, roughly 96% detected once. CDR3 size: 12 residues. Per the germline V gene, CDR1 is GTSNPN and CDR2 is SVGIG (reference sequence). Trimming cost V 4 bases and J 10 bases, with 16 bases left between them. This chain uses TRBV30 with TRBJ1-1; D perhaps matches TRBD1 (6 bases). Sequencing was carried out using naive CD4+ T cells sorted from blood. Subset described: CD45RA+ positively selected. The source of this sequence is a man aged 18 to 29 in good health. This chain's CDR3 is CAWKGDGEGAFF. The CDR3 DNA is TGTGCCTGGAAGGGGGACGGGGAGGGAGCTTTCTTT. The full variable domain, in which reference TRBV30 and TRBJ1-1 provide the parts outside the CDR3, is SQTIHQWPATLVQPVGSPLSLECTVEGTSNPNLYWYRQAAGRGLQLLFYSVGIGQISSEVPQNLSASRPQDRQFILSSKKLLLSDSGFYLCAWKGDGEGAFFGQGTRLTVV.